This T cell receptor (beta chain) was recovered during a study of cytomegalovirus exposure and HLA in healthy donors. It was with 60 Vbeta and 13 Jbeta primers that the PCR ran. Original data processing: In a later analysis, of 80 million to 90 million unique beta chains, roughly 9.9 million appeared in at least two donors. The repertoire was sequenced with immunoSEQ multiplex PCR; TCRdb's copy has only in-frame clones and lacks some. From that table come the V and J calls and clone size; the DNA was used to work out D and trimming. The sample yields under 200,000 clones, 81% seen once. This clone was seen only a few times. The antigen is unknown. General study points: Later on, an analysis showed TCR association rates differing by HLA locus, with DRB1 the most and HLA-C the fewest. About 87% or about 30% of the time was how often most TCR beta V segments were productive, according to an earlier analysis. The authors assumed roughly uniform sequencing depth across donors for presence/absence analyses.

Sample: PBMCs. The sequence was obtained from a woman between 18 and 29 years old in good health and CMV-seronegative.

In DNA, the CDR3 is TGTGCCAGCTCACCAGGTTCGGGAAGAACCTACGAGCAGTACTTC. It is translated as CASSPGSGRTYEQYF. The chain employs TRBV18 and TRBJ2-7; D is possibly TRBD2 (5 bases). Germline CDR1 is KGHSH and CDR2 is LQKENI. The length of the CDR3 is 15 residues. The V gene lost 2 bases and the J gene lost 2 bases, with 13 bases spanning the gap.